These T cell receptor beta chains were read from a single sample in a study of blood T cells in healthy people across ages. MiXCR, applied by TCRdb to the 5' RACE reads, yields one record per CDR3 protein. The data show around 500,000 distinct CDR3 sequences, roughly 43% seen once. The sample taken for sequencing was blood. These receptors all come from an older man in good health. Both conserved end residues are trimmed from each CDR3. Fields, in order: clone size, J gene, V gene, CDR3 protein. Part of the rows lack a size; the others show once, few, many or a class for expanded clones.

size: few; J: TRBJ2-5; V: TRBV7-2; CDR3: ASSLAPGRETQY
size: -; J: TRBJ1-2; V: TRBV2; CDR3: ASSTRQGTNNYGYT
size: few; J: TRBJ2-1; V: TRBV20-1; CDR3: SVPGQGSGYNEQF
size: few; J: TRBJ2-3; V: TRBV6-2/TRBV6-3; CDR3: ASRGQGQDTQY
size: many; J: TRBJ2-1; V: TRBV6-1; CDR3: ASSPGWTGTVAYNEQF
size: few; J: TRBJ2-1; V: TRBV20-1; CDR3: SAISPLLDEQF
size: -; J: TRBJ2-7; V: TRBV11-2; CDR3: ASSQTRAVYEQY
size: -; J: TRBJ2-1; V: TRBV27; CDR3: ASKPDGTYEQF
size: few; J: TRBJ1-1; V: TRBV12-3/TRBV12-4; CDR3: ASTQGRGYTEAF
size: -; J: TRBJ2-7; V: TRBV10-3; CDR3: ATSESVEQY
size: -; J: TRBJ2-1; V: TRBV12-3/TRBV12-4; CDR3: ASSHSRAGRAWEQF
size: -; J: TRBJ2-1; V: TRBV9; CDR3: ASSEGVEKGEQF
size: few; J: TRBJ2-5; V: TRBV5-1; CDR3: ASSPVGGGETQY
size: -; J: TRBJ2-3; V: TRBV5-1; CDR3: ASSLVPGLNTDTQY
size: few; J: TRBJ1-2; V: TRBV29-1; CDR3: SVEDSFGLLYGYT
size: -; J: TRBJ2-7; V: TRBV5-1; CDR3: ASSLAPMGGSYEQY
size: -; J: TRBJ2-1; V: TRBV6-1; CDR3: ASRIRDRVHEQF
size: few; J: TRBJ2-1; V: TRBV14; CDR3: ASSQGPLDPSSYNEQF
size: -; J: TRBJ2-7; V: TRBV28; CDR3: ATQFGGYEQY
size: -; J: TRBJ1-2; V: TRBV7-2; CDR3: ASSWAGARRT
size: few; J: TRBJ2-7; V: TRBV7-8; CDR3: ASSLVGGGLSYEQY
size: -; J: TRBJ1-2; V: TRBV28; CDR3: ASRDRKYGYT
size: few; J: TRBJ2-7; V: TRBV28; CDR3: ASSLAEDEQY
size: -; J: TRBJ1-4; V: TRBV7-2; CDR3: ASSPGLLNEKLF
size: -; J: TRBJ2-5; V: TRBV28; CDR3: ASSATGTGVSYGQY
size: -; J: TRBJ2-1; V: TRBV11-3; CDR3: ASSFGGGASGGDEQF
size: -; J: TRBJ2-3; V: TRBV6-5; CDR3: ASRRGRTDMQY
size: once; J: -; V: TRBV29-1; CDR3: SVVQGTGVGEQY
size: -; J: TRBJ2-1; V: TRBV15; CDR3: ATSRDRPTKQF
size: -; J: TRBJ2-1; V: TRBV11-3; CDR3: ASSASSWTSGGHNEQF
size: -; J: TRBJ2-3; V: TRBV5-1; CDR3: ASTSGQHTDTQY
size: -; J: TRBJ2-7; V: TRBV4-3; CDR3: ASSQVAGTAPFEQY
size: -; J: TRBJ2-1; V: TRBV7-9; CDR3: AGSPSGLHLNEQF
size: few; J: TRBJ2-5; V: TRBV7-8; CDR3: ASSLRQGAWETQY